The rows below give T cell receptor beta chains drawn from one sample of a study of blood T cells in healthy people across ages. From the 5' RACE reads, TCRdb called clonotypes with MiXCR, one entry per CDR3 protein. The data contain 1.5 million to 2 million distinct CDR3 sequences, 28% of them singletons. Sequenced: blood. These receptors all stem from a woman aged 25 to 39 in good health. Each CDR3 is given with its conserved first and last residue. D genes are given only for firm matches. Size is omitted from some rows. Given values are once, few, many or a class for expanded clones.

>-|few|TRBV27|TRBJ1-3
CASRDSFAGNTIYF
TGTGCCAGCAGGGACTCCTTCGCTGGAAACACCATATATTTT
>-|-|TRBV18|TRBJ1-2
CASSIGTASNYGYTF
TGTGCCAGCTCCATAGGGACCGCAAGTAACTATGGCTACACCTTC
>-|few|TRBV9|TRBJ1-6
CASSVEGSNSPLHF
TGTGCCAGCAGCGTCGAGGGGTCGAATTCACCCCTCCACTTT
>-|-|TRBV2|TRBJ1-2
CASSEGTVYGYTF
TGTGCCAGCAGTGAAGGGACCGTCTATGGCTACACCTTC
>TRBD2|-|TRBV6-6|TRBJ2-1
CASANPGGAGEQFF
TGTGCCTCAGCCAACCCGGGGGGGGCCGGTGAGCAGTTCTTC
>TRBD2|once|TRBV4-3|TRBJ2-3
CASSQGTSGTADTQYF
TGCGCCAGCAGCCAAGGGACTAGCGGGACCGCAGATACGCAGTATTTT
>TRBD2|many|TRBV20-1|TRBJ2-5
CSGRSGGPGETQYF
TGCAGTGGGCGGAGCGGGGGGCCGGGAGAGACCCAGTACTTC
>-|-|TRBV5-1|TRBJ2-1
CASTSQRTSYNEQFF
TGCGCCAGCACCTCCCAGCGGACCTCCTACAATGAGCAGTTCTTC
>-|few|TRBV20-1|TRBJ2-4
CSARGQPESKNIQYF
TGCAGTGCTAGGGGACAACCTGAGAGCAAAAACATTCAGTACTTC
>TRBD2|-|TRBV6-2/TRBV6-3|TRBJ2-5
CASRPAGGIGETQYF
TGTGCCAGCAGGCCCGCGGGGGGCATCGGAGAGACCCAGTACTTC
>-|-|TRBV4-3|TRBJ2-1
CASSQDWRVDEQFF
TGCGCCAGCAGCCAAGATTGGCGGGTGGATGAGCAGTTCTTC
>TRBD2|-|TRBV5-1|TRBJ2-7
CASSPSLAGATYEQYF
TGCGCCAGCAGCCCATCTCTAGCGGGGGCCACCTACGAGCAGTACTTC
>-|-|TRBV12-3/TRBV12-4|TRBJ2-3
CASSGNTPDTQYF
TGTGCCAGCAGTGGAAATACACCAGATACGCAGTATTTT
>TRBD1|-|TRBV20-1|TRBJ2-1
CSARDGTGVRDEQFF
TGCAGTGCTAGAGATGGGACAGGGGTCCGGGATGAGCAGTTCTTC
>-|many|TRBV7-3|TRBJ2-3
CASSLGAATDTQYF
TGTGCCAGCAGCTTAGGTGCAGCTACAGATACGCAGTATTTT
>-|-|TRBV6-5|TRBJ2-2
CASRSNRDSGELFF
TGTGCCAGCAGGTCTAATCGGGATTCCGGGGAGCTGTTTTTT
>-|many|TRBV29-1|TRBJ2-7
CSVGGTGTAPYEQYF
TGCAGCGTTGGGGGAACCGGGACTGCACCCTACGAGCAGTACTTC
>-|few|TRBV5-1|TRBJ1-1
CASSLPSGDEAFF
TGCGCCAGCAGCCTACCGTCGGGTGATGAAGCTTTCTTT
>-|many|TRBV27|TRBJ1-2
CASAKQGYGYTF
TGTGCCAGCGCCAAACAGGGCTATGGCTACACCTTC
>TRBD1|many|TRBV10-3|TRBJ2-7
CAISESGTGGEQYF
TGTGCCATCAGTGAGTCAGGGACAGGGGGCGAGCAGTACTTC
>-|-|TRBV3-1|TRBJ2-4
CASSQDIAKNIQYF
TGTGCCAGCAGCCAGGACATTGCCAAAAACATTCAGTACTTC
>TRBD2|few|TRBV5-1|TRBJ2-1
CASSLVSGANNNEQFF
TGCGCCAGCAGCTTGGTGAGCGGGGCCAACAACAATGAGCAGTTCTTC
>TRBD1|-|TRBV24-1|TRBJ2-3
CATSDWTGSTDTQYF
TGTGCCACCAGTGATTGGACAGGGAGCACAGATACGCAGTATTTT
>TRBD1|few|TRBV29-1|TRBJ2-5
CSVDAPGRGLSETQYF
TGCAGCGTTGATGCCCCGGGCAGGGGGCTGTCGGAGACCCAGTACTTC
>-|few|TRBV19|TRBJ2-5
CASSMGIQETQYF
TGTGCCAGTAGTATGGGCATTCAAGAGACCCAGTACTTC
>-|-|TRBV15|TRBJ2-1
CATSRIRLSSYNEQFF
TGTGCCACCAGCCGAATACGACTGAGCTCCTACAATGAGCAGTTCTTC
>TRBD2|-|TRBV12-3/TRBV12-4|TRBJ2-1
CASSRPSGGVNEQFF
TGTGCCAGCAGTCGCCCTAGCGGGGGGGTCAATGAGCAGTTCTTC
>-|few|TRBV7-9|TRBJ2-3
CASTQDSDTQYF
TGTGCCAGCACCCAGGATTCAGATACGCAGTATTTT
>-|few|TRBV20-1|TRBJ1-5
CSARFSGDQPQHF
TGCAGTGCTAGATTCAGTGGGGATCAGCCCCAGCATTTT
>-|few|TRBV6-6|TRBJ2-7
CASSLVGLTYEQYF
TGTGCCAGCAGTTTGGTGGGTCTTACCTACGAGCAGTACTTC
>-|few|TRBV29-1|TRBJ2-7
CSAAHQGYEQYF
TGCAGCGCCGCCCATCAGGGTTACGAGCAGTACTTC
>-|few|TRBV7-2|TRBJ2-7
CASSLEVRGAGRTYEQYF
TGTGCCAGCAGCTTAGAAGTAAGGGGGGCAGGGAGAACCTACGAGCAGTACTTC
>TRBD2|-|TRBV20-1|TRBJ2-7
CSARGVAGGPPYEQYF
TGCAGTGCTAGAGGGGTAGCGGGAGGCCCCCCCTACGAGCAGTACTTC
>-|many|TRBV7-9|TRBJ2-7
CASSTRDKPLHEQYF
TGTGCCAGCAGCACTAGGGACAAACCACTTCACGAGCAGTACTTC
>-|-|TRBV18|TRBJ2-1
CASSQGPDNEQFF
TGTGCCAGCTCACAGGGTCCGGACAATGAGCAGTTCTTC
>TRBD2|few|TRBV7-2|TRBJ2-1
CASGPQGLAPYNEQFF
TGTGCCAGCGGCCCCCAGGGACTAGCGCCGTACAATGAGCAGTTCTTC
>TRBD1|many|TRBV29-1|TRBJ1-2
CSVEEDNRGPSGYTF
TGCAGCGTTGAAGAGGACAACAGGGGGCCCTCTGGCTACACCTTC
>-|few|TRBV20-1|TRBJ2-1
CSARDPRRRNGQFF
TGCAGTGCTAGAGATCCCCGGAGGAGGAATGGGCAGTTCTTC
>TRBD1|-|TRBV24-1|TRBJ2-2
CATRGQGNTGELFF
TGTGCCACCAGGGGACAGGGCAACACCGGGGAGCTGTTTTTT
>-|-|TRBV2|TRBJ1-5
CASKQAYSNQPQHF
TGTGCCAGCAAACAGGCGTATAGCAATCAGCCCCAGCATTTT
>TRBD1|-|TRBV5-1|TRBJ1-2
CASSLGDSNFNYGYTF
TGCGCCAGCAGCTTGGGGGACAGCAACTTCAACTATGGCTACACCTTC
>-|-|TRBV30|TRBJ1-2
CAWTGGQVNYGYTF
TGTGCCTGGACCGGAGGACAAGTGAACTATGGCTACACCTTC
>-|few|TRBV12-5|TRBJ1-3
CASAVQGNTIYF
TGTGCTAGTGCCGTACAGGGAAACACCATATATTTT